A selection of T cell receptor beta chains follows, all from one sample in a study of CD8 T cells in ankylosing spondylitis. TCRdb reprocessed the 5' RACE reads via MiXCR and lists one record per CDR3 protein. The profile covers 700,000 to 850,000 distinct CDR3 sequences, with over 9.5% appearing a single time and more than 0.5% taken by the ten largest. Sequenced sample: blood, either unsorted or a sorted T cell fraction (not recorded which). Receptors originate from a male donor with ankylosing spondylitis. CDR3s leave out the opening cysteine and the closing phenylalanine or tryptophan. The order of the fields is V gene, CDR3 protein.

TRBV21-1 ASSKDGTPRNEQF
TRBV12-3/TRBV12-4 ATTRTAIGTQY
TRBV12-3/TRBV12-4 ASSVGQGMTEAF
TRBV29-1 SVREGELSPLH
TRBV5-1 ASSPGLAGDADTQY
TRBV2 ASSESRGLWIYGYT
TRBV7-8 ASSLALGGTSYEQY
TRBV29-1 SVLEDSLNQF
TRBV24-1 ATSDSSTSGRSNEQF
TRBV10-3 AISATRGDNEQF
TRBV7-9 ASSHPGTEAF
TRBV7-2 ASSSRTPYEQY
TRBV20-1 SAETGVTWNEQF
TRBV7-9 ASSHYLSEQY
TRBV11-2 ASSLEAILSYNEQF
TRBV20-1 SASWSASTYEQY
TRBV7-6 ASSSRRTGDNEKLF
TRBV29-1 SLRRDGTDTQY
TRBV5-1 ASSPLTEGEQY
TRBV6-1 ASSEDLPGREETQY
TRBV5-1 ASSSTGRGNTIY
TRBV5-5 ASSPGPYNEKLF
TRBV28 ASSRVNQPQH
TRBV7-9 ASSLDGRYETQY
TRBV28 ASSLPSGAGANVLT
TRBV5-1 ASSPGPRDTYEQY
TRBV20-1 SARDGTRTPLEPQH
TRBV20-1 SAHRGGSESNEQF
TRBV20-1 SARDVGGTSSYEQY
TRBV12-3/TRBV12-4 ASSFRGPYEQY
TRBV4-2 ASSQNSVGSGYYNEQF
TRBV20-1 SAREDRYSPLH
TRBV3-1 ASSQASLNTGELF
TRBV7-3 ASSLTPDRGSTEAF
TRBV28 ASTDPGGYEQY
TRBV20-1 SAELRQGSYGYT
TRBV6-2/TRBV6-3 ASSYSSYPRELF
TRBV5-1 ASSLLTAHAEAF
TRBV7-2 ASSATGETQY
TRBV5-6 ASSFDPGTANTGELF
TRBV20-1 SATSYNQPQH
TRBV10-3 AISESTRYGYT
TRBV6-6 ASSSAGETEAF
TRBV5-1 ASSSNNGMTEAF
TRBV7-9 ASSVWATSGIQETQY
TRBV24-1 ATSDSGRDETQY
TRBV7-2 ASSSLGAGSSYNEQF
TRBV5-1 ASSLSNLNGGYT
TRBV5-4 ASSWDRDTDTQY
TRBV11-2 ASSLGAGQYYNEQF
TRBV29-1 SVVRLGQGVSTDTQY
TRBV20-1 SARGDLPYEQY
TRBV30 AWSIAAYQETQY
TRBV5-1 ASSLRTSGSGADTQY
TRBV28 ASSHRDRKF
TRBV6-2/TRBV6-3 ASSTPNRELF
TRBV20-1 SARSGEETQY